This T cell receptor (beta chain) appears in the sequencing data of a study of CD8 T cells in ankylosing spondylitis. Study-wide results and caveats: Blood of patients with ankylosing spondylitis appeared to be characterized by a TCR beta motif of eight highly homologous variants. Significant enrichment of disease-linked clones was reportedly seen in matched ankylosing spondylitis synovial fluid. The authors found the disease-linked clones to be CD8+ and relatively rare in peripheral blood.

Concerning this clonotype itself: Antigen specificity is unknown.

This CDR3 contains 14 residues. Trimming at V came to 2 bases and at J to 7 bases, leaving 6 bases not matched to a gene. As the method for making TCR beta libraries, quantitative 5'-RACE with molecular barcodes was used. A single record per CDR3 protein comes from TCRdb applying MiXCR to the 5' RACE reads. The table records 150,000 to 200,000 distinct CDR3 sequences, about an eighth of them present only once. The V call is TRBV12-3 or TRBV12-4, the J call TRBJ2-7, with 9 positions matching TRBD1. Sample: blood, either unsorted or a sorted T cell fraction (not recorded which). This TCR came from a female donor with ankylosing spondylitis or in good health (not recorded which). As DNA, the CDR3 is TGTGCCAGCAGTTTACAACAGGGGGCGCGGGAGCAGTACTTC. Translated, it gives CASSLQQGAREQYF.